These 28 T cell receptor beta chains came from one sample sequenced in a study of blood T cell repertoires in COVID-19. Some clones are missing from TCRdb's copy, which holds only in-frame ones; the method was immunoSEQ multiplex PCR. Among some 150,000 clones, approximately 80% were seen once, and the ten largest hold approximately 0.5%. The sequenced sample was peripheral blood. All receptors derive from a man aged 60 to 69 with acute or convalescent COVID-19.

The gene calls are TRBV5-1 and TRBJ2-7; D gene uncertain. This CDR3 has 14 amino acids. Between the trimmed V and J ends, which lost 0 bases and 2 bases, there was a span of 9 bases. CDR1 is SGHRS, CDR2 YFSETQ, per germline. CDR3 region: CASSLDQATYEQYF. CDR3 nucleotide sequence: TGCGCCAGCAGCTTGGATCAGGCGACCTACGAGCAGTACTTC.

This clone occurred once. The chain is built from TRBV19 and TRBJ1-6; weak D call: TRBD1 (6 bases). Trimming cost V 4 bases and J 7 bases, with 8 bases left between them. The V gene's germline CDR1 is LNHDA and CDR2 SQIVND (reference sequence). This CDR3 has 13 amino acids. CDR3 amino acids: CASSTGTNSPLHF. As DNA, the CDR3 is TGTGCCAGTAGTACTGGGACAAATTCACCCCTCCACTTT.

DNA for the CDR3: TGTGCCAGCAGACCGGGACTATATGAAAAACTGTTTTTT. Its translation: CASRPGLYEKLFF. The chain couples TRBV7-2 to TRBJ1-4, with D perhaps TRBD1 (5 bases). The V end was cut by 6 bases, the J end by 6 bases, with 11 bases between. CDR1 and CDR2 (germline): SGHTA, FQGNSA. CDR3 length equals 13 residues.

J is TRBJ1-2 and V is TRBV5-5, with D unclear. From germline, CDR1 is SGHKS and CDR2 YYEKEE (reference sequence). Trimming stripped 0 bases from V and 2 bases from J, with 8 bases between. This CDR3 is built from 14 residues. The CDR3 coding sequence is TGTGCCAGCAGCTTGGAGAGGGCCAACTATGGCTACACCTTC. Its protein is CASSLERANYGYTF.

The gene calls are TRBV5-1 and TRBJ1-3; D is unclear. CDR1 SGHRS and CDR2 YFSETQ come from the germline V gene. V lost 2 bases and J lost 8, with 20 bases in between. This CDR3 is built from 16 residues. CDR3 loop: CASSLSSARGSDTIYF. The DNA for the CDR3 is TGCGCCAGCAGCTTATCGTCAGCCCGGGGAAGCGACACCATATATTTT.

The chain employs TRBV18 and TRBJ1-4; 9 nucleotides match TRBD1. CDR3 size: 18 residues. V lost 2 bases to trimming and J lost 0 bases; unmatched junction nucleotides: 7. The germline CDR1 and CDR2 sequences are KGHSH and LQKENI. CDR3 region: CASSPNRGPVATNEKLFF. The CDR3 nucleotides are TGTGCCAGCTCACCAAACAGGGGGCCTGTTGCAACTAATGAAAAACTGTTTTTT. Together with reference TRBV18 and TRBJ1-4, the CDR3 gives the full variable domain: NAGVMQNPRHLVRRRGQEARLRCSPMKGHSHVYWYRQLPEEGLKFMVYLQKENIIDESGMPKERFSAEFPKEGPSILRIQQVVRGDSAAYFCASSPNRGPVATNEKLFFGSGTQLSVL.

The CDR3 spells CASSREGDNNSPLHF. Written as DNA, the CDR3 is TGCGCCAGCAGCCGGGAGGGGGATAACAATTCACCCCTCCACTTT. The chain recombines TRBV5-1 with TRBJ1-6; perhaps TRBD1 as D (6 bases). Trimming shortened V by 4 bases and J by 7 bases, and 15 bases separated the two germline ends. Germline V gene data show CDR1 as SGHRS and CDR2 as YFSETQ. The CDR3 length is 15 residues.

The CDR3 spells CASGRTVGGTGELFF. The CDR3 region has the DNA TGTGCCAGCGGTCGAACGGTAGGCGGCACCGGGGAGCTGTTTTTT. The V gene is TRBV2, the J gene TRBJ2-2; D not resolved. Per the germline V gene, CDR1 is SNHLY and CDR2 is FYNNEI. The ends were cut back, 8 bases at V and 4 bases at J, with 17 bases in the middle. This CDR3 spans 15 amino acids. The full variable domain, its missing parts supplied by reference TRBV2 and TRBJ2-2, is EPEVTQTPSHQVTQMGQEVILRCVPISNHLYFYWYRQILGQKVEFLVSFYNNEISEKSEIFDDQFSVERPDGSNFTLKIRSTKLEDSAMYFCASGRTVGGTGELFFGEGSRLTVL.

Comment on this clone: Other DNA sequences in this specimen translate into the identical CDR3. V is TRBV5-4 and J is TRBJ2-1, with TRBD2 matching 9 bases. V dropped 0 bases and J dropped 4; count of bases not matched to a gene: 2. Germline-derived CDR1 and CDR2 are SGHNT and YYREEE (reference sequence). The CDR3 loop spans 15 amino acids. The CDR3 here is CASSLGSGGYNEQFF. The CDR3 region has the DNA TGTGCCAGCAGCTTGGGTAGCGGGGGTTACAATGAGCAGTTCTTC.

CDR3 amino acids: CASSDGPVYGNTIYF. DNA of the CDR3: TGTGCCAGCAGTGACGGTCCCGTTTATGGAAACACCATATATTTT. This chain links TRBV6-1 with TRBJ1-3, with D uncertain. V shed 3 bases and J shed 3 bases, with 12 bases lying between them. In germline, CDR1 is MNHNS, CDR2 SASEGT. The CDR3 runs 15 residues.

This clone was observed a handful of times. The CDR3 region is CASSPMAGRTNEKLFF. In DNA, the CDR3 is TGTGCCAGCAGCCCGATGGCAGGGAGGACTAATGAAAAACTGTTTTTT. The rearrangement uses TRBV7-2 and TRBJ1-4; weak D call: TRBD1 (5 bases). The CDR3 spans 16 residues. The V end was cut by 5 bases, the J end by 2 bases, with 15 bases between. Germline-derived CDR1 and CDR2 are SGHTA and FQGNSA.

J is TRBJ2-7 and V is TRBV3-1 (or the pseudogene TRBV3-2); possibly TRBD2 for D (6 bases). Germline assignment: CDR1 LGHDT and CDR2 YNNKEL (reference sequence). The CDR3 runs to 12 residues. Trimming shortened V by 2 bases and J by 11 bases, and 13 bases separated the two germline ends. CDR3 nucleotide sequence: TGTGCCAGCAGCCAAAGTCGCGGGGAGGAGTACTTC. Encoded protein: CASSQSRGEEYF.

The V gene is TRBV7-9, the J gene TRBJ2-2; 11 nucleotides match TRBD2. The CDR3 covers 15 residues. Germline CDR1 is SEHNR and CDR2 is FQNEAQ (reference sequence). Trimming took 5 bases from V and 5 from J; bases not matched to a gene: 4. Here the CDR3 DNA reads TGTGCCAGCAGCCCTAGCGGGGGGTCGACCGGGGAGCTGTTTTTT. It codes for CASSPSGGSTGELFF.

For this clone: A read error may produce the germline difference seen at one junction end. The chain links TRBV7-7 to TRBJ2-3, with 8 nucleotides matching TRBD1. Per germline, CDR1 SSHAT and CDR2 FNYEAQ (reference sequence). The CDR3 covers 16 residues. The CDR3 DNA sequence: TGTGCTAGCAGCTTAGGCGTCAGGGGGCCCGAAGATACGCAGTATTTT. It is translated as CASSLGVRGPEDTQYF.

The sample holds a few counts of this clone. The gene calls are TRBV20-1 and TRBJ2-7; TRBD2 aligns across 9 bases. This CDR3 is built from 13 residues. CDR1 and CDR2 (germline): DFQATT, SNEGSKA (reference sequence). Losses at the gene ends were 3 bases for V and 6 bases for J; bases not matched to a gene: 6. CDR3 in amino acids: CSASIAGAPEQYF. For the CDR3, the DNA is TGCAGTGCTAGTATAGCGGGAGCCCCCGAGCAGTACTTC.

The table lists this clone with a count of one. The CDR3, as DNA: TGTGCCAGCAGCCAAGGGGGAGCGGGGGAGACCCAGTACTTC. It translates to CASSQGGAGETQYF. The gene calls are TRBV4-2 and TRBJ2-5, with 7 bases identical to TRBD2. Germline-derived CDR1 and CDR2 are LGHNA and YNFKEQ. J lost 5 bases, V lost 1 base, and 4 bases had no gene match. The CDR3 length is 14 residues.

This chain connects TRBV11-2 to TRBJ2-1, with 9 bases fitting TRBD2. The length of the CDR3 is 14 residues. After removal of 5 bases from V and 7 bases from J, the junction contained 6 bases not matched to a gene. Germline CDR1 is SGHAT and CDR2 is FQNNGV. The CDR3 bases are TGTGCCAGCAGCACATTGCGGGGGGGGAATGAGCAGTTCTTC. Translating it yields CASSTLRGGNEQFF.

The chain combines TRBV7-9 with TRBJ2-3; 7 bases are a match to TRBD1. J gave up 0 bases and V 3 bases, and 0 bases lay outside the gene matches. The CDR3 is 14 residues long. The germline gives CDR1 SEHNR, CDR2 FQNEAQ (reference sequence). CDR3 in DNA: TGTGCCAGCAGCTTGACAGGGAGCACAGATACGCAGTATTTT. Amino acid sequence: CASSLTGSTDTQYF.

This clone was seen a single time. The gene calls are TRBV7-3 and TRBJ2-1; TRBD2 agrees at 13 bases. This CDR3 spans 15 amino acids. After removal of 3 bases from V and 6 bases from J, the junction contained 2 bases not matched to a gene. CDR1 is SGHTA, CDR2 FQGTGA, per germline. The chain's CDR3 is CASSLGLAGTNEQFF. DNA for the CDR3: TGTGCCAGCAGCTTGGGACTAGCGGGGACCAATGAGCAGTTCTTC.

The chain carries TRBV5-4 and TRBJ1-1; 12 bases are shared with TRBD1. Trimming took 2 bases from V and 3 from J; bases not matched to a gene: 5. The CDR3 is 16 residues long. The germline gives CDR1 SGHNT, CDR2 YYREEE (reference sequence). CDR3 sequence (DNA): TGTGCCAGCAGCTTCCCGGGACAGGGGGCACACACTGAAGCTTTCTTT. It specifies CASSFPGQGAHTEAFF.

This clone was seen a few times. Additional DNA sequences in this sample encode the identical CDR3. DNA of the CDR3: TGTGCCAGCAGCGTAGGGACAGGGGCTGGAAACACCATATATTTT. Encoded protein: CASSVGTGAGNTIYF. The chain couples TRBV9 to TRBJ1-3; 9 nucleotides agree with TRBD1. The CDR3 spans 15 residues. Per the germline V gene, CDR1 is SGDLS and CDR2 is YYNGEE. The junction had 0 bases not matched to a gene; V was cut back by 0 bases and J by 2 bases.

The chain uses TRBV3-1 (or the pseudogene TRBV3-2) and TRBJ2-5; no reliable D call. The CDR3 is 13 amino acids. V was pared by 0 bases and J by 4 bases, with 6 bases between. In germline, CDR1 is LGHDT, CDR2 YNNKEL (reference sequence). CDR3 sequence: CASSQDRGETQYF. As DNA, the CDR3 is TGTGCCAGCAGCCAAGACAGAGGAGAGACCCAGTACTTC.

The CDR3 protein is CASSTGTVGYEQYF. The CDR3 DNA is TGTGCCAGCAGTACAGGGACGGTCGGCTACGAGCAGTACTTC. The rearrangement joins TRBV6-5 to TRBJ2-7; D may be TRBD1 (6 bases). Germline V CDR1 and CDR2: MNHEY, SVGAGI. V was pared by 5 bases and J by 3 bases, with 14 bases between. This CDR3 contains 14 residues.

This chain connects TRBV6-5 to TRBJ2-7; TRBD1 matches 12 bases. Germline V gene lookup returns CDR1 MNHEY and CDR2 SVGAGI. After removal of 6 bases from V and 6 bases from J, the junction contained 9 bases not matched to a gene. CDR3 length equals 15 residues. Written as DNA, the CDR3 is TGTGCCAGCAGCCCCGGGACAGGGGGCAAAAGCGAGCAGTACTTC. This gives the protein CASSPGTGGKSEQYF.

The gene calls are TRBV9 and TRBJ1-1, with D uncertain. Germline V gene data show CDR1 as SGDLS and CDR2 as YYNGEE. The CDR3 has 14 residues. V lost 4 bases and J lost 2, with 12 bases in between. CDR3: CASSPSRLNTEAFF. CDR3 DNA sequence: TGTGCCAGCAGCCCCTCCAGGCTAAACACTGAAGCTTTCTTT.

The chain employs TRBV7-2 and TRBJ2-4, with 14 bases matching TRBD2. Unmatched junction bases numbered 9, after V lost 9 bases and J lost 5 bases. Germline loops: CDR1 SGHTA, CDR2 FQGNSA. The CDR3 runs to 16 residues. The CDR3 loop reads CASLTGTSGGQNIQYF. The CDR3 DNA reads TGTGCCAGTTTGACCGGGACTAGCGGGGGTCAAAACATTCAGTACTTC.

The genes are TRBV20-1 and TRBJ1-2; 7 bases match TRBD1. Germline CDR1 DFQATT, CDR2 SNEGSKA (reference sequence). The length of the CDR3 is 16 residues. V lost 3 bases and J lost 2; bases outside the gene matches: 12. CDR3: CSASVPKGAENYGYTF. The CDR3 region has the DNA TGCAGTGCTAGTGTACCAAAGGGGGCGGAAAACTATGGCTACACCTTC.

This clone was detected only once. This rearrangement joins TRBV6-1 to TRBJ2-7; weak D call: TRBD1 (6 bases). V shed 1 base and J shed 2 bases, with 6 bases lying between them. Germline V gene lookup returns CDR1 MNHNS and CDR2 SASEGT. This CDR3 has 13 amino acids. The CDR3 DNA is TGTGCCAGCAGTGAAGACAGGGCCTACGAGCAGTACTTC. Protein: CASSEDRAYEQYF.